These T cell receptor beta chains were read from a single sample in a study of T cells in Graves' hyperthyroidism and ophthalmopathy. TCRdb re-called the multiplex PCR reads through MiXCR, storing one row per CDR3 protein. Counted here are around 300,000 distinct CDR3 sequences, roughly 13% occurring once; the ten biggest clones make up 7% to 9.5%. The sequenced sample consisted of blood. These receptors were collected from a woman aged 35 to 49 with Graves' hyperthyroidism. CDR3s include the opening cysteine and the closing phenylalanine or tryptophan. The order of the fields is J gene, clone size, V gene, CDR3 protein. Size values are once, few and many counts, or a class for expanded clones, and some rows have none.

>TRBJ2-2|many|TRBV5-1
CASSTDRFRMNTGELFF
>TRBJ1-1|NA|TRBV20-1
CSARDHPGHTEAFF
>TRBJ1-5|many|TRBV12-3/TRBV12-4
CASSLGQLNQPQHF
>TRBJ1-1|once|TRBV10-3
CAISESGQGDRVTEAFF
>TRBJ2-1|many|TRBV2
CASNGGRAKNEQFF
>TRBJ2-3|few|TRBV5-6
CASSAPEGNADTQYF
>TRBJ2-1|NA|TRBV20-1
CSARPGTGVYNEQFF
>TRBJ1-1|NA|TRBV19
CASRQGGVTEAFF
>TRBJ2-1|many|TRBV28
CASSRGGPNEQFF
>TRBJ1-1|many|TRBV20-1
CSARDGRGREAFF
>TRBJ1-1|many|TRBV5-6
CASSFGHTEAFF
>TRBJ2-6|many|TRBV27
CASRPAGGSGANVLTF
>TRBJ2-6|many|TRBV6-1
CASTERTGAFGANVLTF
>TRBJ2-2|NA|TRBV28
CASSLHPGLAEGGELFF
>TRBJ2-1|few|TRBV5-1
CASSLQVQADGEQFF
>TRBJ2-1|many|TRBV6-1
CASSSLGLANEQFF